This TCR beta chain was identified in a study of T cells in localized non-small cell lung cancer. The study's findings and limits: Sequence data derive from only one tumor region, so heterogeneity remains possible.

The CDR3 runs 16 residues. The germline V gene has CDR1 LNHDA and CDR2 SQIVND (reference sequence). V was pared by 7 bases and J by 4 bases, with 15 bases of the junction left unmatched. This clone has just one count. Its antigen is still unknown. Repertoires were generated with immunoSEQ multiplex PCR, while TCRdb's copy carries only in-frame clones and drops some. Of some 4,000 clones listed, roughly 24% are singletons. The receptor comes from a woman aged 35 to 75 with stage I lung adenocarcinoma. Sequencing was performed on lung tumor tissue, taken before any cancer treatment. V and J are TRBV19 and TRBJ1-2; TRBD1 matches at 7 bases. The CDR3 is CASTATGTVEGYGYTF. CDR3 nucleotide sequence: TGTGCCAGTACCGCGACCGGGACAGTGGAGGGCTATGGCTACACCTTC. Full variable domain (remainder filled in from reference TRBV19 and TRBJ1-2): DGGITQSPKYLFRKEGQNVTLSCEQNLNHDAMYWYRQDPGQGLRLIYYSQIVNDFQKGDIAEGYSVSREKKESFPLTVTSAQKNPTAFYLCASTATGTVEGYGYTFGSGTRLTVV.